The 27 T cell receptor beta chains below all came from one sample that was sequenced in a study of cytomegalovirus exposure and HLA in healthy donors (dated by TCRdb to about 2017). The library was made by the immunoSEQ multiplex PCR assay. A mixture of 60 forward primers for TCR Vbeta segments and 13 reverse primers for TCR Jbeta segments was used in the multiplex PCR. TCRdb mirrors the immuneACCESS table, restricted to in-frame sequences. Some clones are absent from its copies; in checked studies, under half trace to an unresolved V gene, and the reason for the others is unknown. This sample holds about 120,000 clones; 75% to 85% were observed only once. Clones ranked in the top ten supply around 1.9% of the sample. The specimen was PBMCs. The origin of the receptors is a man aged 40-49 years in good health and CMV-seronegative.

The CDR3 DNA is TGTGCCAGCAGTCCCGGCGGAGTAGGCCAAGAGACCCAGTACTTC. Translated: CASSPGGVGQETQYF. The V call is TRBV28, the J call TRBJ2-5; D remains unclear. Trimming removed 5 bases at V and 1 base at J, with 14 bases between. The germline gives CDR1 MDHEN, CDR2 SYDVKM. The CDR3 has 15 amino acids.

The genes are TRBV9 and TRBJ2-2; D gene ambiguous. The CDR3 is 14 residues long. Trimming pared 1 base from V and 0 bases from J, leaving 4 bases between. CDR1 and CDR2 from the germline V gene are SGDLS and YYNGEE. DNA of the CDR3: TGTGCCAGCAGCGTACGGTCGAACACCGGGGAGCTGTTTTTT. It yields the protein CASSVRSNTGELFF.

This rearrangement joins TRBV27 to TRBJ2-7; 8 bases are shared with TRBD2. The CDR3 is made up of 15 amino acids. Germline CDR1 reads MNHEY; CDR2 reads SMNVEV (reference sequence). V gave up 0 bases and J gave up 3 bases; unmatched junction bases: 4. The CDR3 bases are TGTGCCAGCAGTTTATCGACGGCGGGAGGCTACGAGCAGTACTTC. Translation gives CASSLSTAGGYEQYF.

The chain is built from TRBV19 and TRBJ1-6, with 8 bases matching TRBD1. The length of the CDR3 is 13 residues. Germline V gene lookup returns CDR1 LNHDA and CDR2 SQIVND (reference sequence). J gave up 11 bases and V 7 bases, and 7 bases lay outside the gene matches. CDR3: CASNDRGGAPLHF. In DNA, the CDR3 is TGTGCCAGTAACGACAGGGGCGGGGCACCCCTCCACTTT.

With regard to this clone: A read error may produce the germline difference seen at one junction end. The chain couples TRBV30 to TRBJ2-6, with D perhaps TRBD2 (6 bases). The CDR3 has 16 residues. From germline, CDR1 is GTSNPN and CDR2 SVGIG (reference sequence). The DNA for the CDR3 is TGTGCCTCCGGAAGGGGATTTCGAGGAGGGGCCAACGGCCTGACTTTC. Translating gives CASGRGFRGGANGLTF. The entire variable domain, with the rest obtained from reference TRBV30 and TRBJ2-6, is as follows: SQTIHQWPATLVQPVGSPLSLECTVEGTSNPNLYWYRQAAGRGLQLLFYSVGIGQISSEVPQNLSASRPQDRQFILSSKKLLLSDSGFYLCASGRGFRGGANGLTFGAGSRLTVL.

This clone was recorded a few times. The CDR3 sequence is CAWNPGTFSGNTIYF. For the CDR3, the DNA is TGTGCCTGGAATCCAGGAACATTCTCTGGAAACACCATATATTTT. The rearrangement uses TRBV30 and TRBJ1-3; D remains unclear. Trimming removed 4 bases from V and 0 bases from J, with 13 bases in between. CDR3 length: 15 residues. CDR1 is GTSNPN and CDR2 is SVGIG in the germline V gene (reference sequence).

This clone was counted a single time. The V call is TRBV6-5, the J call TRBJ2-7, with 7 bases aligning to TRBD2. Germline-derived CDR1 and CDR2 are MNHEY and SVGAGI. The CDR3 is 15 residues long. The J segment lost 4 bases and the V segment lost 1 base, leaving 7 bases of the junction unmatched. CDR3 coding DNA: TGTGCCAGCAGTTACTTCGCGGGGGTTGGTTACGAGCAGTACTTC. Protein sequence: CASSYFAGVGYEQYF.

V is TRBV6-7 and J is TRBJ1-3; D uncertain. TRBV6-7 counts as an open reading frame of uncertain function. The V gene lost 2 bases and the J gene lost 0 bases, with 17 bases spanning the gap. The CDR3 sequence is 18 residues long. The CDR3 protein is CASSYADPPRGSGNTIYF. As DNA, the CDR3 is TGTGCCAGCAGTTACGCCGACCCACCCCGGGGCTCTGGAAACACCATATATTTT.

V and J are TRBV11-2 and TRBJ1-1; 7 bases map to TRBD1. CDR1 SGHAT and CDR2 FQNNGV come from the germline V gene. This CDR3 comprises 16 residues. The junction had 5 bases not matched to a gene; V was cut back by 1 base and J by 0 bases. In nucleotides, the CDR3 is TGTGCCAGCAGCTTAGGAGGGGGCCCGGTGAACACTGAAGCTTTCTTT. Its protein is CASSLGGGPVNTEAFF.

The CDR3 DNA is TGTGCCAGCAGCTTTAGTCAGGGCGACTATGGCTACACCTTC. This gives the protein CASSFSQGDYGYTF. The chain links TRBV7-2 to TRBJ1-2, with D tentatively TRBD1 (5 bases). The CDR3 extends over 14 amino acids. Germline V gene sequence: CDR1 SGHTA, CDR2 FQGNSA. V was pared by 3 bases and J by 3 bases, with 11 bases between. Based on the CDR3 plus reference TRBV7-2 and TRBJ1-2, the full variable domain is GAGVSQSPSNKVTEKGKDVELRCDPISGHTALYWYRQSLGQGLEFLIYFQGNSAPDKSGLPSDRFSAERTGGSVSTLTIQRTQQEDSAVYLCASSFSQGDYGYTFGSGTRLTVV.

V gene TRBV10-2 combines with J gene TRBJ2-7, with 9 positions matching TRBD1. CDR3 length equals 12 residues. J lost 2 bases, V lost 9 bases, and 2 bases had no gene match. The germline CDR1 and CDR2 sequences are WSHSY and SAAADI. The CDR3 here is CASGTGPYEQYF. CDR3 DNA: TGCGCCAGTGGGACAGGGCCCTACGAGCAGTACTTC.

The rearrangement joins TRBV28 to TRBJ1-4; no clear D. Trimming took 4 bases from V and 8 from J, leaving 14 bases between them. Per the germline V gene, CDR1 is MDHEN and CDR2 is SYDVKM. CDR3 length equals 14 residues. Written as DNA, the CDR3 is TGTGCCAGCAGTTGGCACAGCTATACAGAAAAACTGTTTTTT. It codes for CASSWHSYTEKLFF.

The chain has TRBV19 and TRBJ2-1; 12 nucleotides line up with TRBD2. The CDR3 length is 16 residues. With 8 bases clipped from V and 0 bases from J, the junction kept 5 bases outside the gene matches. Germline CDR1 reads LNHDA; CDR2 reads SQIVND (reference sequence). The DNA of the CDR3 is TGTGCCAGTGGTCGGACTAGCGGGAACTCCTACAATGAGCAGTTCTTC. Protein product: CASGRTSGNSYNEQFF.

This chain joins TRBV29-1 and TRBJ1-4; 8 positions match TRBD1. The J segment lost 8 bases and the V segment lost 6 bases, leaving 5 bases of the junction unmatched. The CDR3 covers 12 residues. The V gene's germline CDR1 is SQVTM and CDR2 ANQGSEA. DNA for the CDR3: TGCAGCGTGACAGGGGATAGCGAAAAACTGTTTTTT. This translates into CSVTGDSEKLFF.

The chain has TRBV7-9 and TRBJ1-4, with D unclear. The CDR3 extends over 17 amino acids. Trimming left V 5 bases short and J 0 bases short, with 16 bases between. Per the germline V gene, CDR1 is SEHNR and CDR2 is FQNEAQ (reference sequence). CDR3 bases: TGTGCCAGCAGCCTGCCCTGGCCCGATGCAACTAATGAAAAACTGTTTTTT. It yields the protein CASSLPWPDATNEKLFF.

The gene calls are TRBV27 and TRBJ1-4; a weak D match, TRBD1 (6 bases). There are 13 residues in the CDR3. From germline, CDR1 is MNHEY and CDR2 SMNVEV (reference sequence). The germline V and J ends were trimmed by 3 bases and 8 bases, with 10 bases remaining between them. CDR3 amino acids: CASSFWGGEKLFF. CDR3 nucleotide sequence: TGTGCCAGCAGTTTCTGGGGGGGCGAAAAACTGTTTTTT.

The chain employs TRBV18 and TRBJ2-5, with 12 bases lining up with TRBD2. The CDR3 has 21 amino acids. V was clipped by 3 bases and J by 4 bases; unmatched bases: 21. Per germline, CDR1 KGHSH and CDR2 LQKENI. CDR3 loop: CASSPPAGSVLAGGGVETQYF. The CDR3, as DNA: TGTGCCAGCTCACCCCCGGCGGGGTCCGTACTAGCGGGAGGCGGAGTAGAGACCCAGTACTTC.

The chain is built from TRBV28 and TRBJ1-2; perhaps TRBD1 as D (5 bases). Trimming stripped 1 base from V and 4 bases from J, with 13 bases between. This CDR3 has 15 amino acids. Per germline, CDR1 MDHEN and CDR2 SYDVKM. The CDR3 sequence is CASSLSSTDLYGYTF. DNA for the CDR3: TGTGCCAGCAGTTTATCCTCGACAGACCTCTATGGCTACACCTTC.

This clone turned up a few times. The chain recombines TRBV27 with TRBJ2-3, with TRBD1 matching 12 bases. This CDR3 spans 15 amino acids. The J segment lost 5 bases and the V segment lost 6 bases, leaving 6 bases of the junction unmatched. Germline V gives CDR1 MNHEY, CDR2 SMNVEV (reference sequence). The CDR3 nucleotides read TGTGCCAGCAGCGCCGGGACAGGGGGCTTAGATACGCAGTATTTT. It specifies CASSAGTGGLDTQYF.

This clone has just one count. One end of the junction varies from germline; a read error may be responsible. CDR3: CSSSLTGTIGNTIYF. The DNA for the CDR3 is TGTTCCAGCAGCCTGACAGGGACGATTGGAAACACCATATATTTT. V usage is TRBV7-9 and J usage is TRBJ1-3, with 7 bases that match TRBD1. The length of the CDR3 is 15 residues. Looked up from germline, CDR1 is SEHNR and CDR2 is FQNEAQ (reference sequence).

This rearrangement joins TRBV19 to TRBJ2-7, with 9 bases fitting TRBD1. The CDR3 is 14 amino acids. Germline V gene data show CDR1 as LNHDA and CDR2 as SQIVND (reference sequence). V was pared by 4 bases and J by 3 bases, with 4 bases of the junction left unmatched. The CDR3 region has the DNA TGTGCCAGTAGTACAACGACAGGGGGCTACGAGCAGTACTTC. Translation: CASSTTTGGYEQYF.

V usage is TRBV5-1 and J usage is TRBJ2-3, with 7 positions matching TRBD1. V shed 3 bases, J shed 3 bases, and the junction held 7 bases outside the gene matches. The CDR3 sequence is 15 residues long. CDR1 SGHRS and CDR2 YFSETQ come from the germline V gene. CDR3 in amino acids: CASSSDRVVTDTQYF. DNA for the CDR3: TGCGCCAGCAGCTCCGACAGGGTGGTAACAGATACGCAGTATTTT.

The V gene is TRBV7-2, the J gene TRBJ1-2, with D hard to call. This CDR3 is 15 amino acids long. The germline V and J ends were trimmed by 1 base and 8 bases, with 17 bases remaining between them. Germline V gives CDR1 SGHTA, CDR2 FQGNSA. CDR3 bases: TGTGCCAGCAGCTTAGTTGCGGGGATCGAACGGGGCTACACCTTC. Translating it yields CASSLVAGIERGYTF.

A few counts support this clone. The V gene is TRBV7-6, the J gene TRBJ2-1; D is unclear. The CDR3 runs to 15 residues. Trimming cost V 0 bases and J 3 bases, with 9 bases left between them. Germline values: CDR1 SGHVS, CDR2 FNYEAQ. DNA for the CDR3: TGTGCCAGCAGCTTAGCTGCTTCCTACTACAATGAGCAGTTCTTC. Amino acids: CASSLAASYYNEQFF.

This chain links TRBV10-3 with TRBJ1-2; D unclear. This CDR3 has 12 residues. From germline, CDR1 is ENHRY and CDR2 SYGVKD. V dropped 10 bases and J dropped 0 bases, with 9 bases sitting between them. CDR3 nucleotides: TGTGCCACCGCGCCCACTAACTATGGCTACACCTTC. Protein sequence: CATAPTNYGYTF.

The V call is TRBV9, the J call TRBJ2-7; 9 bases are a match to TRBD1. The CDR3 sequence is 15 residues long. V gave up 3 bases and J gave up 8 bases; unmatched junction bases: 12. Per germline, CDR1 SGDLS and CDR2 YYNGEE. The CDR3 coding sequence is TGTGCCAGCAGCGATCATTCGGGACAGGGAGCAAAGCAGTACTTC. Protein product: CASSDHSGQGAKQYF.

V is TRBV2 and J is TRBJ1-4; 9 bases fit TRBD1. This CDR3 is 14 amino acids long. V lost 6 bases, J lost 8 bases, and 7 bases stayed unmatched. Germline loops: CDR1 SNHLY, CDR2 FYNNEI. The CDR3 DNA reads as TGTGCCAGCAGGTCCGGGACAGGGAAGGAAAAACTGTTTTTT. As protein: CASRSGTGKEKLFF. Supplemented by reference TRBV2 and TRBJ1-4, the full variable domain reads EPEVTQTPSHQVTQMGQEVILRCVPISNHLYFYWYRQILGQKVEFLVSFYNNEISEKSEIFDDQFSVERPDGSNFTLKIRSTKLEDSAMYFCASRSGTGKEKLFFGSGTQLSVL.